Presented here are 5 T cell receptor beta chains from one specimen sequenced in a study of blood T cell repertoires in COVID-19. Generated by immunoSEQ multiplex PCR, the TCRdb table keeps only in-frame clones and is missing some. The table has some 150,000 clones, roughly 90% seen once. The sample taken for sequencing was PBMCs or T cells enriched from blood (not recorded which). These receptors all stem from a woman in her thirties with acute COVID-19.

V and J are TRBV25-1 and TRBJ2-1, with D uncertain. The germline V gene has CDR1 MGHDK and CDR2 SYGVNS. The CDR3 covers 15 residues. V lost 4 bases and J 8 bases, leaving 18 bases between the germline ends. For the CDR3, the DNA is TGTGCCAGCAGTGGTGCCCTTGACACCGTCGATGAGCAGTTCTTC. The encoded protein is CASSGALDTVDEQFF.

The chain carries TRBV9 and TRBJ1-6; D not certain. The CDR3 is made up of 14 amino acids. The V end lost 0 bases, the J end lost 10 bases, and 11 bases lay between the germline ends. Germline CDR1 and CDR2: SGDLS and YYNGEE. The CDR3 spells CASSVGESRSPLHF. CDR3 in DNA: TGTGCCAGCAGCGTAGGGGAGAGTAGGTCACCCCTCCACTTT.

The table lists this clone with a count of one. The chain is built from TRBV12-3 or TRBV12-4 and TRBJ1-1; no firm D call. The CDR3 is 13 amino acids. V lost 7 bases to trimming and J lost 0 bases, with 9 bases between them. The CDR3 DNA is TGTGCCAGCATTGGCCAGTTGAACACTGAAGCTTTCTTT. Amino acids: CASIGQLNTEAFF.

Concerning this clone: Other DNA sequences from this sample encode an identical CDR3 as well. The gene calls are TRBV28 and TRBJ1-2; D remains ambiguous. Trimming took off 6 bases at V and 5 bases at J, with 7 bases between the two ends. Germline values: CDR1 MDHEN, CDR2 SYDVKM. This CDR3 contains 11 residues. CDR3: CASSTGYGYTF. The CDR3 coding sequence is TGTGCCAGCAGCACGGGGTATGGCTACACCTTC.

The chain recombines TRBV15 with TRBJ1-2, with D uncertain. The CDR3 sequence is 15 residues long. Germline-derived CDR1 and CDR2 are LNHNV and YYDKDF (reference sequence). With 1 base removed from V and 5 bases from J, the gap between germline ends came to 14 bases. Here the CDR3 DNA reads TGTGCCACCAGCAGAGCCGGAGAGGGTTCGTATGGCTACACCTTC. This sequence encodes CATSRAGEGSYGYTF.